A single sample is the source of the 30 T cell receptor beta chains below, sequenced in a study of PD-L1 blockade in urothelial cancer. As for time point: peripheral blood 6 weeks after treatment start. Sequencing was performed with immunoSEQ multiplex PCR; in TCRdb, only in-frame clones are kept and a portion is missing. This sample has 20,000 to 25,000 clones, with approximately 89% found just once. The sequenced sample was PBMCs, obtained around atezolizumab (anti-PD-L1) treatment. The receptor source for this set is a woman aged 60-70 years with urothelial cancer.

This clone is a singleton in its sample. The gene calls are TRBV5-1 and TRBJ2-7; 7 nucleotides line up with TRBD1. The junction had 6 bases not matched to a gene; V was cut back by 6 bases and J by 3 bases. CDR3 length equals 13 residues. Germline V gives CDR1 SGHRS, CDR2 YFSETQ. CDR3 loop: CASTLTGDYEQYF. CDR3 sequence (DNA): TGCGCCAGCACACTCACAGGGGACTACGAGCAGTACTTC.

The chain is built from TRBV18 and TRBJ1-2; 9 bases align to TRBD1. Per the germline V gene, CDR1 is KGHSH and CDR2 is LQKENI. The CDR3 is 17 residues long. V shed 3 bases and J 2 bases; nucleotides not matched to a gene: 10. The CDR3 is CASSPTSAQGANYGYTF. The CDR3 coding sequence is TGTGCCAGCTCACCTACATCGGCACAGGGGGCGAACTATGGCTACACCTTC.

CDR3 residues: CASSYSGGGTDTQYF. CDR3 in DNA: TGTGCCAGCAGTTACTCGGGGGGGGGCACAGATACGCAGTATTTT. The chain links TRBV6-5 to TRBJ2-3; 7 bases are shared with TRBD2. Germline CDR1 and CDR2: MNHEY and SVGAGI. The V and J ends lost 0 bases and 1 base, in that order; junction bases with no gene match: 1. CDR3 length equals 15 residues.

The CDR3 DNA sequence: TGTGCCAGCAGCCCACGGGAGGGCCCGGAGACCCAGTACTTC. This encodes CASSPREGPETQYF. This chain uses TRBV5-4 with TRBJ2-5; TRBD2 matches 8 bases. V dropped 4 bases and J dropped 5; count of bases not matched to a gene: 7. The CDR3 contains 14 residues. In germline, CDR1 is SGHNT, CDR2 YYREEE (reference sequence).

The chain recombines TRBV18 with TRBJ2-1, with D uncertain. V lost 3 bases and J 2 bases, leaving 11 bases between the germline ends. The CDR3 consists of 15 residues. Germline values: CDR1 KGHSH, CDR2 LQKENI. CDR3 sequence (DNA): TGTGCCAGCTCACCCAGAAACGGAGCCTACAATGAGCAGTTCTTC. Its translation is CASSPRNGAYNEQFF. The full variable domain, rest sourced from reference TRBV18 and TRBJ2-1, is NAGVMQNPRHLVRRRGQEARLRCSPMKGHSHVYWYRQLPEEGLKFMVYLQKENIIDESGMPKERFSAEFPKEGPSILRIQQVVRGDSAAYFCASSPRNGAYNEQFFGPGTRLTVL.

The chain carries TRBV15 and TRBJ1-5, with a possible D match to TRBD1 (6 bases). The germline V and J ends were trimmed by 9 bases and 3 bases, with 18 bases remaining between them. This CDR3 is built from 15 residues. In germline, CDR1 is LNHNV, CDR2 YYDKDF (reference sequence). CDR3 sequence (DNA): TGTGCCACTAAGAGGGGGGGATCTTTCAATCAGCCCCAGCATTTT. This translates into CATKRGGSFNQPQHF.

The gene calls are TRBV2 and TRBJ2-5; 9 bases match TRBD2. CDR1 SNHLY and CDR2 FYNNEI come from the germline V gene. The V and J ends lost 6 bases and 7 bases, in that order; junction bases with no gene match: 12. The CDR3 extends over 15 amino acids. This CDR3 is CASRATSGWSGTQYF. DNA for the CDR3: TGTGCCAGCAGGGCTACTAGCGGGTGGTCCGGGACCCAGTACTTC.

The chain recombines TRBV4-3 with TRBJ2-3; D call uncertain. This CDR3 spans 15 amino acids. Trimming removed 1 base from V and 0 bases from J, with 8 bases in between. The germline V gene encodes CDR1 LGHNA and CDR2 YSLEER. The CDR3 DNA follows: TGCGCCAGCAGCCAAGGGGCGAAAAGCACAGATACGCAGTATTTT. Protein: CASSQGAKSTDTQYF.

The chain has TRBV5-4 and TRBJ1-4, with D possibly TRBD1 on 6 matching bases. The germline V gene encodes CDR1 SGHNT and CDR2 YYREEE (reference sequence). The CDR3 runs 14 residues. The ends were cut back, 0 bases at V and 6 bases at J, with 9 bases in the middle. The CDR3 here is CASSLGTEYEKLFF. The DNA of the CDR3 is TGTGCCAGCAGCTTGGGGACAGAATATGAAAAACTGTTTTTT. The variable domain in full, completed from reference TRBV5-4 and TRBJ1-4, reads ETGVTQSPTHLIKTRGQQVTLRCSSQSGHNTVSWYQQALGQGPQFIFQYYREEENGRGNFPPRFSGLQFPNYSSELNVNALELDDSALYLCASSLGTEYEKLFFGSGTQLSVL.

This CDR3 is CASSHYSNQPQHF. The CDR3 bases are TGTGCCAGCAGTCACTATAGCAATCAGCCCCAGCATTTT. V gene TRBV27 combines with J gene TRBJ1-5; D not certain. Deletions cut 5 bases from V and 0 bases from J, with 5 bases between. This CDR3 spans 13 amino acids. Germline loops: CDR1 MNHEY, CDR2 SMNVEV (reference sequence).

The chain combines TRBV2 with TRBJ2-2, with TRBD2 matching over 8 bases. The CDR3 covers 17 residues. Germline CDR1 and CDR2: SNHLY and FYNNEI. Trimming took 6 bases from V and 1 from J; bases not matched to a gene: 10. This chain's CDR3 is CASRLSGAAQNTGELFF. As DNA, the CDR3 is TGTGCCAGCAGGCTTAGCGGGGCGGCCCAGAACACCGGGGAGCTGTTTTTT.

The chain joins TRBV18 to TRBJ2-5, with 11 bases aligning to TRBD2. Germline CDR1 and CDR2: KGHSH and LQKENI. Trimming at V came to 6 bases and at J to 5 bases, leaving 8 bases not matched to a gene. The CDR3 totals 15 residues. CDR3 region: CASSALAGVQETQYF. CDR3 DNA: TGTGCCAGCTCGGCACTAGCGGGAGTTCAGGAGACCCAGTACTTC.

This rearrangement joins TRBV5-1 to TRBJ1-2, with a weak D call TRBD1 (5 bases). Germline V gene data show CDR1 as SGHRS and CDR2 as YFSETQ. Trimming shortened V by 3 bases and J by 7 bases, and 13 bases separated the two germline ends. The CDR3 has 13 residues. The CDR3 nucleotides are TGCGCCAGCAGCTCCCAAGGGGCCGGTGGCTACACCTTC. Protein sequence: CASSSQGAGGYTF.

The chain joins TRBV5-1 to TRBJ2-1, with 9 nucleotides matching TRBD1. J was trimmed by 7 bases and V by 4 bases; bases with no gene match: 9. Germline V gene sequence: CDR1 SGHRS, CDR2 YFSETQ. This CDR3 spans 15 amino acids. The CDR3 sequence is CASSTTGQGVNEQFF. In DNA, the CDR3 is TGCGCCAGCAGCACAACGGGACAGGGCGTGAATGAGCAGTTCTTC.

The J gene is TRBJ2-2, the V gene TRBV9, with a possible D match to TRBD2 (5 bases). V was cut by 0 bases and J by 1 base, with 7 bases left in between. Germline V gives CDR1 SGDLS, CDR2 YYNGEE. CDR3 length: 15 amino acids. In DNA form, the CDR3 reads TGTGCCAGCAGCGTAGTTGGAGGGAACACCGGGGAGCTGTTTTTT. It specifies CASSVVGGNTGELFF.

The table lists this clone with a few counts. V is TRBV28 and J is TRBJ2-7, with D perhaps matching TRBD1 (6 bases). This CDR3 has 14 amino acids. Germline V CDR1 and CDR2: MDHEN, SYDVKM. Trimming removed 5 bases at V and 3 bases at J, with 14 bases between. Written as DNA, the CDR3 is TGTGCCAGCAGTCCGGACAGAGAGGACTACGAGCAGTACTTC. The encoded protein is CASSPDREDYEQYF.

The chain employs TRBV25-1 and TRBJ2-2; 10 bases agree with TRBD1. Germline values: CDR1 MGHDK, CDR2 SYGVNS. The CDR3 consists of 17 residues. Trimming took 6 bases from V and 6 from J; bases not matched to a gene: 13. The CDR3 is CASRKDRGFSLAGELFF. Here the CDR3 DNA reads TGTGCCAGCAGGAAGGACAGGGGGTTTAGCTTGGCCGGGGAGCTGTTTTTT.

The J gene is TRBJ2-7, the V gene TRBV7-8, with TRBD2 matching over 8 bases. CDR1 and CDR2 from the germline V gene are SGHVS and FQNEAQ. The V segment lost 3 bases and the J segment 2 bases; nucleotides outside the gene matches: 6. This CDR3 spans 15 amino acids. The CDR3 here is CASSFGTSGAYEQYF. The DNA for the CDR3 is TGTGCCAGCAGCTTTGGGACTAGTGGGGCCTACGAGCAGTACTTC. Supplemented by reference TRBV7-8 and TRBJ2-7, the full variable domain reads GAGVSQSPRYKVAKRGQDVALRCDPISGHVSLFWYQQALGQGPEFLTYFQNEAQLDKSGLPSDRFFAERPEGSVSTLKIQRTQQEDSAVYLCASSFGTSGAYEQYFGPGTRLTVT.

V is TRBV9 and J is TRBJ1-3; 7 positions agree with TRBD1. Germline V gene sequence: CDR1 SGDLS, CDR2 YYNGEE. The CDR3 extends over 18 amino acids. Germline trimming cut 0 bases from V and 3 bases from J; bases unmatched to any gene: 12. The chain's CDR3 is CASSVGTGLSLGGNTIYF. For the CDR3, the DNA is TGTGCCAGCAGCGTAGGGACAGGATTAAGCTTGGGTGGAAACACCATATATTTT. The whole variable domain, remainder taken from reference TRBV9 and TRBJ1-3, is DSGVTQTPKHLITATGQRVTLRCSPRSGDLSVYWYQQSLDQGLQFLIQYYNGEERAKGNILERFSAQQFPDLHSELNLSSLELGDSALYFCASSVGTGLSLGGNTIYFGEGSWLTVV.

The count of this clone is one. The chain has TRBV18 and TRBJ2-5, with D uncertain. The CDR3 extends over 12 amino acids. V lost 3 bases, J lost 4 bases, and 6 bases lay in between. Germline lookup yields CDR1 KGHSH and CDR2 LQKENI. CDR3 residues: CASSPSRETQYF. The CDR3 DNA reads TGTGCCAGCTCACCTTCGAGAGAGACCCAGTACTTC.

The V gene is TRBV14, the J gene TRBJ2-1; D perhaps matches TRBD2 (6 bases). Germline V CDR1 and CDR2: SGHDN, FVKESK. This CDR3 contains 18 residues. V was trimmed by 7 bases and J by 7 bases, leaving 29 bases between them. CDR3 bases: TGTGCCAGCACCCCTAGACTAGGGCACTTCGGAGCCTCGAATGAGCAGTTCTTC. Translation gives CASTPRLGHFGASNEQFF.

This CDR3 reads CASSLVGRGRNTEAFF. In DNA form, the CDR3 reads TGTGCCAGCAGCTTAGTTGGCAGGGGGCGAAACACTGAAGCTTTCTTT. The chain carries TRBV7-2 and TRBJ1-1; TRBD1 matches at 8 bases. Germline V gene sequence: CDR1 SGHTA, CDR2 FQGNSA. The CDR3 consists of 16 residues. The junction had 6 bases not matched to a gene; V was cut back by 1 base and J by 2 bases.

This chain connects TRBV12-5 to TRBJ2-5; 7 bases map to TRBD1. Germline assignment: CDR1 LGHNT and CDR2 FRNRAP. The CDR3 sequence is 17 residues long. J gave up 4 bases and V 0 bases, and 11 bases lay outside the gene matches. The CDR3 protein is CASGLVRGGAGLETQYF. CDR3 bases: TGTGCTAGTGGTTTGGTACGAGGGGGCGCTGGCTTAGAGACCCAGTACTTC.

This clone was observed once. The chain links TRBV4-3 to TRBJ2-5; 11 nucleotides align to TRBD2. The V gene end was trimmed by 2 bases and the J gene end by 0 bases; junction bases not matched to a gene: 11. Germline CDR1 is LGHNA and CDR2 is YSLEER. This CDR3 region has 19 residues. Here the CDR3 DNA reads TGCGCCAGCAGCCAATTTAGCGGGAGGGCCTCGGGGTACCAAGAGACCCAGTACTTC. This translates into CASSQFSGRASGYQETQYF.

The V call is TRBV7-9, the J call TRBJ1-4; D not resolved. The CDR3 extends over 12 amino acids. V lost 1 base and J lost 11, with 8 bases in between. CDR1 and CDR2 from the germline V gene are SEHNR and FQNEAQ (reference sequence). The CDR3 DNA follows: TGTGCCAGCAGCTTAGTCGGTGAGAAACTGTTTTTT. This codes for CASSLVGEKLFF.

The rearrangement links TRBV19 to TRBJ2-5, with D uncertain. Deletions cut 0 bases from V and 1 base from J, with 6 bases between. Germline CDR1 is LNHDA and CDR2 is SQIVND (reference sequence). The length of the CDR3 is 14 residues. This CDR3 is CASSIEQSQETQYF. The CDR3 bases are TGTGCCAGTAGTATAGAACAGTCCCAAGAGACCCAGTACTTC. Using reference TRBV19 and TRBJ2-5 for the parts outside the CDR3, the full variable domain is DGGITQSPKYLFRKEGQNVTLSCEQNLNHDAMYWYRQDPGQGLRLIYYSQIVNDFQKGDIAEGYSVSREKKESFPLTVTSAQKNPTAFYLCASSIEQSQETQYFGPGTRLLVL.

The CDR3 is CASSFLKQGTEAFF. As DNA, the CDR3 is TGTGCCAGCAGCTTTTTAAAACAGGGAACTGAAGCTTTCTTT. The genes are TRBV5-4 and TRBJ1-1; possibly TRBD1 for D (6 bases). CDR1 SGHNT and CDR2 YYREEE come from the germline V gene (reference sequence). This CDR3 region has 14 residues. V lost 2 bases, J lost 5 bases, and 13 bases lay in between.

The chain employs TRBV11-2 and TRBJ1-2, with D possibly being TRBD1 (5 bases). The V end was cut by 3 bases, the J end by 8 bases, with 10 bases between. This CDR3 region has 12 residues. CDR1 SGHAT and CDR2 FQNNGV come from the germline V gene. The CDR3 loop is CASSLAGGGYTF. The CDR3 nucleotides are TGTGCCAGCAGCTTGGCCGGGGGGGGCTACACCTTC.

The gene calls are TRBV6-5 and TRBJ1-1; D gene uncertain. With 5 bases removed from V and 6 bases from J, the gap between germline ends came to 10 bases. Looked up from germline, CDR1 is MNHEY and CDR2 is SVGAGI. This CDR3 is 12 amino acids long. The CDR3 sequence is CASSNYRAEAFF. The CDR3 DNA reads as TGTGCCAGCAGTAACTACAGAGCTGAAGCTTTCTTT.

This rearrangement joins TRBV5-4 to TRBJ1-2, with 9 bases identical to TRBD1. V was clipped by 3 bases and J by 8 bases; unmatched bases: 8. CDR1 is SGHNT and CDR2 is YYREEE in the germline V gene (reference sequence). CDR3 size: 14 residues. CDR3 in amino acids: CASSSTTGGSGYTF. The CDR3 nucleotides read TGTGCCAGCAGCTCAACCACAGGGGGCTCAGGCTACACCTTC.